This TCR beta chain originates from a study of CD8+ T cells in alopecia areata. The study's findings and limits: Scalp clonality, together with expanded CD8+ clones among the top 100, fell significantly with tofacitinib.

This clone occurred once. Its antigen is unidentified. Isolated RNA was reverse transcribed into cDNA used as the sequencing template. Clones were read by immunoSEQ multiplex PCR, and TCRdb kept only the in-frame ones, dropping some. The sample shows about 190,000 clones, 50% to 60% of them seen only once. Treatment of the sample: oral pan-JAK inhibitor, 5-10 mg twice daily. This CDR3 has 13 residues. Germline-derived CDR1 and CDR2 are GTSNPN and SVGIG (reference sequence). Trimming pared 3 bases from V and 8 bases from J, leaving 13 bases between. The receptor was isolated from a human donor with alopecia areata. The sequencing used CD4+ T cells sorted from blood, collected at week 4, from a patient treated with tofacitinib. This chain links TRBV30 with TRBJ2-2; possibly TRBD2 for D (6 bases). In DNA, the CDR3 is TGTGCCTGGAGGTTCGGGCTAGCGGGGGAGCTGTTTTTT. It codes for CAWRFGLAGELFF. Based on the CDR3 plus reference TRBV30 and TRBJ2-2, the full variable domain is SQTIHQWPATLVQPVGSPLSLECTVEGTSNPNLYWYRQAAGRGLQLLFYSVGIGQISSEVPQNLSASRPQDRQFILSSKKLLLSDSGFYLCAWRFGLAGELFFGEGSRLTVL.